These 23 T cell receptor beta chains originate from one sample sequenced in a study of blood T cell repertoires in COVID-19. The method was immunoSEQ multiplex PCR; TCRdb's version includes in-frame clones alone and lacks a portion of them. Of 190,000 or so clones in the sample, roughly four fifths were seen once. Sequenced material: PBMCs or T cells enriched from blood (not recorded which). The receptors here all came from a man aged 35 to 55 who had recovered from COVID-19.

This clone was observed a handful of times. This chain connects TRBV18 to TRBJ2-1, with TRBD2 matching over 11 bases. The CDR3 totals 16 residues. Trimming cost V 0 bases and J 7 bases; bases outside gene matches: 5. Germline V gene data show CDR1 as KGHSH and CDR2 as LQKENI. CDR3 nucleotides: TGTGCCAGCTCACCACCGAGACTAGCGGGATTGAATGAGCAGTTCTTC. Translated, it gives CASSPPRLAGLNEQFF.

The rearrangement links TRBV19 to TRBJ1-5; D ambiguous. CDR1 is LNHDA and CDR2 is SQIVND in the germline V gene (reference sequence). The CDR3 is 13 residues long. The V end lost 2 bases, the J end lost 5 bases, and 7 bases lay between the germline ends. The CDR3, as DNA: TGTGCCAGTAGTATACGTATAGATCAGCCCCAGCATTTT. It translates to CASSIRIDQPQHF.

The chain couples TRBV3-1 (or the pseudogene TRBV3-2) to TRBJ1-1, with D maybe TRBD1 (6 bases). The length of the CDR3 is 14 residues. Germline V lookup: CDR1 LGHDT, CDR2 YNNKEL (reference sequence). Trimming pared 5 bases from V and 4 bases from J, leaving 14 bases between. The CDR3 DNA reads as TGTGCCAGCAGCTATGAGGGGGGGGGCACTGAAGCTTTCTTT. This translates into CASSYEGGGTEAFF.

The chain combines TRBV6-6 with TRBJ1-1; D remains ambiguous. CDR1 and CDR2 from the germline V gene are MNHNY and SVGAGI (reference sequence). The CDR3 spans 14 residues. The V and J ends lost 7 bases and 3 bases respectively, with 15 bases between them. CDR3 sequence: CASNLAEGYTEAFF. The CDR3, as DNA: TGTGCCAGCAACTTAGCGGAAGGGTACACTGAAGCTTTCTTT.

This chain's CDR3 is CASSGTSENTGELFF. The DNA of the CDR3 is TGTGCCAGCAGCGGGACTAGCGAAAACACCGGGGAGCTGTTTTTT. The genes are TRBV5-5 and TRBJ2-2; 10 bases agree with TRBD2. Germline CDR1 SGHKS, CDR2 YYEKEE (reference sequence). The trim removed 4 bases at V and 2 bases at J, leaving 2 bases unmatched. This CDR3 spans 15 amino acids.

The V and J genes are TRBV7-2 and TRBJ2-1, with 8 bases fitting TRBD2. This CDR3 is built from 16 residues. In germline, CDR1 is SGHTA, CDR2 FQGNSA. The J segment lost 5 bases and the V segment lost 2 bases, leaving 8 bases of the junction unmatched. The CDR3: CASSLKSGSVDNEQFF. CDR3 in DNA: TGTGCCAGCAGCTTAAAGAGCGGGAGCGTGGACAATGAGCAGTTCTTC.

The chain joins TRBV2 to TRBJ2-5; 12 nucleotides agree with TRBD2. V shed 7 bases, J shed 3 bases, and the junction held 15 bases outside the gene matches. CDR1 and CDR2 from the germline V gene are SNHLY and FYNNEI. The CDR3 loop spans 18 amino acids. Written as DNA, the CDR3 is TGTGCCAGCACTATGACTAGCGGGAGTTTCGGGATCGAAGAGACCCAGTACTTC. Translated: CASTMTSGSFGIEETQYF.

The genes are TRBV7-9 and TRBJ2-3; D is unclear. Trimming took 0 bases from V and 6 from J, leaving 16 bases between them. This CDR3 comprises 16 residues. Looked up from germline, CDR1 is SEHNR and CDR2 is FQNEAQ (reference sequence). This CDR3 reads CASSLALQRSEDTQYF. In nucleotides, the CDR3 is TGTGCCAGCAGCTTAGCTCTGCAACGATCGGAGGATACGCAGTATTTT.

The V call is TRBV6-6, the J call TRBJ2-4; TRBD2 matches 8 bases. CDR3 size: 15 residues. The J segment lost 7 bases and the V segment lost 4 bases, leaving 9 bases of the junction unmatched. Looked up from germline, CDR1 is MNHNY and CDR2 is SVGAGI (reference sequence). The CDR3: CASSSRLAGTNIQYF. As DNA, the CDR3 is TGTGCCAGCAGTTCGAGGTTAGCGGGAACGAACATTCAGTACTTC.

This clone has a handful of counts. This sequence joins TRBV27 and TRBJ1-2; D not certain. CDR3 length: 13 amino acids. Germline V lookup: CDR1 MNHEY, CDR2 SMNVEV (reference sequence). V was cut by 6 bases and J by 3 bases, with 11 bases left in between. CDR3 protein: CASRGGFDYGYTF. CDR3 coding DNA: TGTGCCAGCAGGGGAGGCTTTGACTATGGCTACACCTTC.

CDR3 DNA sequence: TGTGCCAGCAGTCCCTACCCCCAGGGTGGCGGCAATCAGCCCCAGCATTTT. Encoded protein: CASSPYPQGGGNQPQHF. This chain connects TRBV28 to TRBJ1-5, with D possibly being TRBD1 (5 bases). Germline CDR1 reads MDHEN; CDR2 reads SYDVKM. CDR3 length: 17 residues. Trimming cost V 5 bases and J 2 bases, with 19 bases left between them.

CDR3: CASSLGTGESPLHF. CDR3 coding DNA: TGCGCCAGCAGCTTGGGGACAGGGGAATCACCCCTCCACTTT. V usage is TRBV5-1 and J usage is TRBJ1-6; 9 bases line up with TRBD1. V dropped 0 bases and J dropped 10; count of bases not matched to a gene: 2. The CDR3 runs to 14 residues. CDR1 is SGHRS, CDR2 YFSETQ, per germline.

The J gene is TRBJ1-5, the V gene TRBV7-2; no clear D gene. CDR1 is SGHTA and CDR2 is FQGNSA in the germline V gene. Deletions cut 2 bases from V and 3 bases from J, with 8 bases between. The CDR3 is 14 amino acids. The CDR3 sequence is CASSLRVFNQPQHF. The DNA of the CDR3 is TGTGCCAGCAGCTTACGTGTCTTCAATCAGCCCCAGCATTTT.

The gene calls are TRBV6-4 and TRBJ2-3, with TRBD2 matching 7 bases. The germline V gene has CDR1 MRHNA and CDR2 SNTAGT. Trimming removed 11 bases from V and 3 bases from J; junction bases left unmatched: 11. The CDR3 length is 14 residues. CDR3 loop: CAQAGGSCTDTQYF. The CDR3 coding sequence is TGTGCCCAAGCCGGCGGGAGCTGTACAGATACGCAGTATTTT.

The rearrangement joins TRBV30 to TRBJ1-3; TRBD1 agrees at 8 bases. From germline, CDR1 is GTSNPN and CDR2 SVGIG (reference sequence). CDR3 length: 16 residues. V trimming: 2 bases; J trimming: 3 bases; junction bases outside the gene matches: 9. This CDR3 reads CAWSPLQGAGGNTIYF. The CDR3 nucleotides are TGTGCCTGGAGTCCCCTCCAGGGGGCGGGTGGAAACACCATATATTTT.

J is TRBJ2-7 and V is TRBV6-5, with 10 bases matching TRBD2. The junction had 6 bases not matched to a gene; V was cut back by 4 bases and J by 3 bases. Germline-derived CDR1 and CDR2 are MNHEY and SVGAGI. The CDR3 totals 15 residues. CDR3 sequence: CASSWTSGQSYEQYF. For the CDR3, the DNA is TGTGCCAGCAGTTGGACTAGCGGACAAAGCTACGAGCAGTACTTC.

The rearrangement uses TRBV19 and TRBJ1-5; a possible D gene is TRBD1 (5 bases). V gave up 5 bases and J gave up 5 bases, with 13 bases separating them. This CDR3 is 14 amino acids long. CDR1 LNHDA and CDR2 SQIVND come from the germline V gene (reference sequence). CDR3 loop: CASSYRYGDQPQHF. The CDR3, as DNA: TGTGCCAGTAGTTACAGGTATGGGGATCAGCCCCAGCATTTT.

The chain is built from TRBV7-2 and TRBJ2-3; 9 nucleotides align to TRBD1. Germline assignment: CDR1 SGHTA and CDR2 FQGNSA. With V trimmed by 5 bases and J by 4 bases, 4 bases remained unmatched. This CDR3 spans 14 amino acids. CDR3 nucleotides: TGTGCCAGCAGCGCCCGACAGGGGGCAGATACGCAGTATTTT. Its protein product is CASSARQGADTQYF.

The J gene is TRBJ1-2, the V gene TRBV4-3; 11 positions agree with TRBD1. The CDR3 is 15 residues long. Germline V gene lookup returns CDR1 LGHNA and CDR2 YSLEER. The J segment lost 4 bases and the V segment lost 1 base, leaving 2 bases of the junction unmatched. The CDR3 region is CASSQGDRGAYGYTF. The CDR3 nucleotides are TGCGCCAGCAGCCAAGGGGACAGGGGGGCCTATGGCTACACCTTC.

This chain joins TRBV30 and TRBJ1-1; D remains ambiguous. Germline V gene lookup returns CDR1 GTSNPN and CDR2 SVGIG (reference sequence). The CDR3 is 13 amino acids. Trimming shortened V by 4 bases and J by 12 bases, and 21 bases separated the two germline ends. The CDR3 loop is CAWTQRESLATFF. The CDR3 DNA is TGTGCCTGGACCCAAAGGGAGTCCCTGGCAACTTTCTTT.

A few counts support this clone. V gene TRBV18 combines with J gene TRBJ2-1; unclear D gene. Germline CDR1 reads KGHSH; CDR2 reads LQKENI. This CDR3 is 11 amino acids long. Trimming shortened V by 5 bases and J by 8 bases, and 7 bases separated the two germline ends. The CDR3 reads CASSSSHEQFF. The DNA for the CDR3 is TGTGCCAGCTCATCCTCCCATGAGCAGTTCTTC.

This chain connects TRBV9 to TRBJ1-2; D not resolved. With 8 bases removed from V and 1 base from J, the gap between germline ends came to 12 bases. Germline assignment: CDR1 SGDLS and CDR2 YYNGEE. CDR3 length equals 13 residues. The CDR3 region is CASNRENNYGYTF. CDR3 bases: TGTGCCAGTAACCGGGAAAATAACTATGGCTACACCTTC.

The V and J genes are TRBV5-3 and TRBJ1-6; TRBD1 agrees at 7 bases. TRBV5-3 belongs to the ORF category, with a function that is uncertain. This CDR3 region has 12 residues. J gave up 12 bases and V 5 bases, and 5 bases lay outside the gene matches. In DNA form, the CDR3 reads TGTGCCAGAAGGCCAGACAGGGAACCCCTCCACTTT. It specifies CARRPDREPLHF.